This TCR beta chain was recorded in a study of T cell repertoires in cytomegalovirus infection. The germline V and J ends were trimmed by 0 bases and 3 bases, with 13 bases remaining between them. CDR1 is SGHVT and CDR2 is SQSDAQ in the germline V gene. The CDR3 totals 16 residues. TCRdb reanalysed the reads using MiXCR and keeps one entry per CDR3 protein. The sample records about 570,000 distinct CDR3 sequences, 40% being singletons. About this clonotype: The antigen is undetermined.

Sequences were derived from cultured PBMCs, sampled from culture after CMV antigen stimulation. This chain joins TRBV7-4 and TRBJ2-3; possibly TRBD1 or TRBD2 for D (6 bases each). This clonotype originated in a human donor in good health (CMV status not recorded). Some clones in this sample may be carry-over from other donors' samples. CDR3 DNA sequence: TGTGCCAGCAGCTTAGCTGGTGGGGGGCCGACAGATACGCAGTATTTT. Translation: CASSLAGGGPTDTQYF.